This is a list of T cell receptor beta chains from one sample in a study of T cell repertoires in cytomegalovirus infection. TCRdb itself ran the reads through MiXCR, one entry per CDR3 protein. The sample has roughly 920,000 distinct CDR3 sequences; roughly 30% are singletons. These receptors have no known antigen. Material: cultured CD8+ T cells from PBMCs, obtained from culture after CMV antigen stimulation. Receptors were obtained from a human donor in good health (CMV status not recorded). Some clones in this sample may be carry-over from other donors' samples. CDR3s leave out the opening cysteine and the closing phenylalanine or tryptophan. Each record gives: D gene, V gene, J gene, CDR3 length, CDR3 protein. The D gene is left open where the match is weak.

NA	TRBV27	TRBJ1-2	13	ASSLIGGDIYGYT
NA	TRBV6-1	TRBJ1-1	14	ASSLDSETMNTEAF
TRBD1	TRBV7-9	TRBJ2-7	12	ASSFRDRAYEQY
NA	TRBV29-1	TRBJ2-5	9	SADGQETQY
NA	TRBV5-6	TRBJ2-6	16	ASSLADRFGSGANVLT
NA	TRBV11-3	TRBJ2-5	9	ASSAGATQY
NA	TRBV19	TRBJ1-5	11	ASRISWNQPQH
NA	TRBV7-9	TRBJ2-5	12	ASTISGIEETQY
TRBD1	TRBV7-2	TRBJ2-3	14	ASSLVPDRGTDTQY
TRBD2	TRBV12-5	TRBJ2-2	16	ASGFGLAGGPWTGELF
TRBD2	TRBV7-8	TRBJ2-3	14	ASSSPSGVSTDTQY
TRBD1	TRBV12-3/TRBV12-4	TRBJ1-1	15	ASSFHPPGQGKIEAF
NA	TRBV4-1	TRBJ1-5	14	ASSQDQGDLNQPQH
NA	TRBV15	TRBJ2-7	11	ATSRDPPVGQY
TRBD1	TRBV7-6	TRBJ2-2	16	ASSIPGGQGANTGELF
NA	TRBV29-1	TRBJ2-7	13	SVEVRGRGAYEQY
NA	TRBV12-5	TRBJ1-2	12	ASGLGGGTYGYT
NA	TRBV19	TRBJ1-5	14	ATHSLDSDFNQPQH
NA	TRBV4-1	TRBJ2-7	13	ASSQVRGASYEQY
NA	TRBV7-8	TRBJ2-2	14	ASSLAGGTNTGELF
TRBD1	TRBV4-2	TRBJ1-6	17	ASSLQGTTGDIYNSPLH
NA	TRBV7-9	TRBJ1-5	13	ASSLSVGGNQPQH
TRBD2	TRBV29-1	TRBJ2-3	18	SVEDWGGPSGGTHTDTQY
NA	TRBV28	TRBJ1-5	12	ASSFRGVNQPQH
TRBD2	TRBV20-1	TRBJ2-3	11	SLLAGELDTQY
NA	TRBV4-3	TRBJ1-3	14	ASSQDSGSSGNTIY
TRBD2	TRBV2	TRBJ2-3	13	ASRNPSGGTDTQY
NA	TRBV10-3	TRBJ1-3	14	AILVRTTSSGNTIY
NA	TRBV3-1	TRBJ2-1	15	ASSQDYFGGPYNEQF
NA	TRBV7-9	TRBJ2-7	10	ASSSPGWEQY
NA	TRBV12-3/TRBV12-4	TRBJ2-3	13	ASSHSGGRTDTQY
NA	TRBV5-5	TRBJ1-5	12	ASSQIGANQPQH
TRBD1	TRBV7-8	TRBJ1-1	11	ASSAETGPESH
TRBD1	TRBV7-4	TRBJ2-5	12	ASSTGQGVETQY
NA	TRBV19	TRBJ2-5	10	ASSDLTGTQY
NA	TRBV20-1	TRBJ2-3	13	SADLVGLTGDTQY
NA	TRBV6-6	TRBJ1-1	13	ASAIPPAGGTEAF
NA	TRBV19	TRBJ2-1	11	ASSHWFLDEQF
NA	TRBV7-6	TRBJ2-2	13	ASSLRQGSTGELF
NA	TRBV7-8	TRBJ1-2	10	ASSLGGAKED
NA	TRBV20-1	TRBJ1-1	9	SAGANTEAF
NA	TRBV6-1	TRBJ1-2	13	ASRGGHQGFRGYT
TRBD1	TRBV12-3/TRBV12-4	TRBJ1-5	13	ASSPTGYSNQPQH
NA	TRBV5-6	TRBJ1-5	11	ASSLAARQPQH
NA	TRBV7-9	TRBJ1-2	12	ASSLALEGSGYT
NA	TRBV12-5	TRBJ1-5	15	ASGSGPQYPGNQPQH
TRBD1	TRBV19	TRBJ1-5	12	ASSPGQDNQPQH